This TCR beta chain is from a study of CD8+CD57+ T cells in acquired aplastic anemia. In the study overall: Mean yield of DNA from sorted CD4+ and CD8+ cells was roughly 3.4 ug.

A single count supports this clonotype. No antigen is known for it. This CDR3 spans 15 amino acids. Germline V gene data show CDR1 as DFQATT and CDR2 as SNEGSKA (reference sequence). Unmatched junction bases numbered 6, after V lost 5 bases and J lost 1 base. Genomic DNA acted as the template from which TCR beta VDJ combination and CDR3 sequence profiling were carried out. TCRdb reanalysed the reads using MiXCR and keeps one entry per CDR3 protein. The table shows 200,000 to 250,000 distinct CDR3 sequences, with 60% to 65% occurring only once. Overall study results and limits: Patients versus controls showed no significant CD8+ Simpson's diversity difference.

The chain carries TRBV20-1 and TRBJ2-3; the match to TRBD1 covers 10 bases. The sequenced material came from sorted CD4+, CD8+, or CD8+CD57+ T cells (not recorded which) from PBMCs. This receptor was identified in a human donor in good health. Here the CDR3 DNA reads TGCAGTGCTTTCTGGACAGGGGGGGGCACAGATACGCAGTATTTT. It encodes CSAFWTGGGTDTQYF.